These 3 T cell receptor beta chains came from one sample sequenced in a study of cytomegalovirus exposure and HLA in healthy donors (dated by TCRdb to about 2017). Library prep was done by the immunoSEQ multiplex PCR assay. For the multiplex PCR, a mixture combining 60 forward primers for TCR Vbeta segments and 13 reverse primers for TCR Jbeta segments was used. TCRdb took over this immuneACCESS table, retaining in-frame rearrangements with V and J assigned. Such tables are incomplete; in checked studies, under half of the missing clones stem from an unresolved V gene, and the remainder is unexplained. For this sample there are 200,000 to 250,000 clones; about 86% appear just once. About 8% of the sample is held by the ten biggest clonotypes. Sequenced input: PBMCs. The receptors were gathered from a woman aged 55-69 years in good health and CMV-seropositive.

This chain uses TRBV5-1 with TRBJ1-1; possibly TRBD1 for D (6 bases). The CDR3 runs 14 residues. Trimming took off 4 bases at V and 1 base at J, with 11 bases between the two ends. Looked up from germline, CDR1 is SGHRS and CDR2 is YFSETQ. The CDR3 protein is CASSQDRPNTEAFF. In DNA form, the CDR3 reads TGCGCCAGCAGCCAGGACAGACCGAACACTGAAGCTTTCTTT. The full variable domain, completed using reference TRBV5-1 and TRBJ1-1, is KAGVTQTPRYLIKTRGQQVTLSCSPISGHRSVSWYQQTPGQGLQFLFEYFSETQRNKGNFPGRFSGRQFSNSRSEMNVSTLELGDSALYLCASSQDRPNTEAFFGQGTRLTVV.

The rearrangement uses TRBV9 and TRBJ1-4, with D possibly matching TRBD1 (6 bases). This CDR3 has 16 residues. V was clipped by 2 bases and J by 5 bases, with 16 bases between them. The V gene's germline CDR1 is SGDLS and CDR2 YYNGEE. The CDR3 region has the DNA TGTGCCAGCAGCGTTACTGGGGGCGGGCTAAATGAAAAACTGTTTTTT. This translates into CASSVTGGGLNEKLFF.

The gene calls are TRBV28 and TRBJ2-7, with D perhaps TRBD1 (5 bases). Trimming cost V 3 bases and J 0 bases, with 6 bases left between them. The germline CDR1 and CDR2 sequences are MDHEN and SYDVKM. The length of the CDR3 is 13 residues. Here the CDR3 reads CASSFRVSYEQYF. The CDR3 DNA reads TGTGCCAGCAGTTTCAGGGTCTCCTACGAGCAGTACTTC.